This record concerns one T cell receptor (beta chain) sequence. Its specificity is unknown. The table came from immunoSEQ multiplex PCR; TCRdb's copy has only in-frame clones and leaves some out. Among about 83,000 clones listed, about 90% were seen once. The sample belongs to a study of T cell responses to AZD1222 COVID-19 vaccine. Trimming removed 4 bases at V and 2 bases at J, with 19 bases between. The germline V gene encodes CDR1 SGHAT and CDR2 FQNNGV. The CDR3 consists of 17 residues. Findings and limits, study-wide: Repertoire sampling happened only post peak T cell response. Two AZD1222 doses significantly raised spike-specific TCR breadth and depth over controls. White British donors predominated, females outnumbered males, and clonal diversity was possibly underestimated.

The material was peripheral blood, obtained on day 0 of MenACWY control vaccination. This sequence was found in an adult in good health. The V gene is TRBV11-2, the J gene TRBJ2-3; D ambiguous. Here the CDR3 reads CASSSLGSYLLTDTQYF. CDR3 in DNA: TGTGCCAGCAGCTCCCTCGGTAGCTACCTCCTCACAGATACGCAGTATTTT.